This T cell receptor beta chain stems from a study of blood T cell repertoires in COVID-19. On the study more broadly: Samples of COVID-19 (acute and convalescent) were obtained from the United States, Italy and Spain. Sources were T cells, B-cell-depleted T cells, or PBMCs; the material itself was cDNA or gDNA.

This CDR3 contains 18 residues. The V end was cut by 1 base, the J end by 5 bases, with 23 bases between. Germline V gene data show CDR1 as MGHRA and CDR2 as YSYEKL. Authors' data handling: Estimation of nucleated cell counts relied on the amplification of reference gene primers. Assay used: immunoSEQ multiplex PCR; TCRdb lists only in-frame clones, some missing. V and J calls and clone size come straight from that table; D and trimming were deduced from the DNA. The repertoire has under 110,000 clones, 60% to 80% of them found once; the top ten carry approximately 0.9%. This clone was detected a few times.

The chain couples TRBV4-1 to TRBJ1-1; possible D gene TRBD1, 5 bases. Input material: peripheral blood. The sequence was collected from a human donor with acute or convalescent COVID-19. The donor label of this sample is uncertain. This chain's CDR3 is CASSQVPLGAGRGTEAFF. CDR3 sequence (DNA): TGCGCCAGCAGCCAAGTCCCTCTCGGGGCGGGGAGAGGTACTGAAGCTTTCTTT.